Listed here is a single T cell receptor (beta chain). Its antigen remains unidentified. This CDR3 spans 15 amino acids. Unmatched junction bases numbered 10, after V lost 6 bases and J lost 6 bases. The data are from a study of T cells in Graves' hyperthyroidism and ophthalmopathy. Stable Graves' hyperthyroidism meant no ophthalmopathy progression within 18 months. Newly diagnosed patients aged 18 to 65 had hyperthyroidism of under 2 months' duration. PBMCs were sourced from about 10 ml fresh peripheral blood. RNA transcripts gave rise to amplified TCR beta CDR3 regions. TCR CDR3 underwent first-round RT-PCR with the HTBI primer set. TCRdb re-called the multiplex PCR reads with MiXCR, one entry per CDR3 protein. Of around 340,000 distinct CDR3 sequences in the sample, 21% were seen once. General study findings and limits: In blood, most of the thyroid clonotypes expanded above 0.001 were also present.

The chain joins TRBV12-3 or TRBV12-4 to TRBJ2-1; 8 bases map to TRBD1. This sequence was found in a woman aged 45-65 years with Graves' hyperthyroidism. Source material: blood. This CDR3 reads CASRRRDRSSNEQFF. The CDR3 DNA reads as TGTGCCAGCAGACGCCGGGACAGGAGTTCCAATGAGCAGTTCTTC.